The 19 T cell receptor beta chains given below trace back to one sample, sequenced in a study of T-cell memory formation after mild COVID-19. Using its own MiXCR run on the 5' RACE reads, TCRdb lists one record per CDR3 protein. Here the sample spans 430,000 or so distinct CDR3 sequences, around a quarter being singletons. The specimen was PBMCs or a T cell subset sorted from them (not recorded which). The source of these receptors is an adult woman who had mild COVID-19 (a few samples of this study predate the infection). Cell type and time point are not known.

The chain links TRBV4-3 to TRBJ2-2; 8 bases match TRBD2. From germline, CDR1 is LGHNA and CDR2 YSLEER. After removal of 3 bases from V and 4 bases from J, the junction contained 13 bases not matched to a gene. CDR3 length: 18 amino acids. DNA for the CDR3: TGCGCCAGCAGCCAGGGTACCGGGACTAGATGGGGCACCGGGGAGCTGTTTTTT. Translating gives CASSQGTGTRWGTGELFF.

V gene TRBV12-3 or TRBV12-4 combines with J gene TRBJ2-1; D is perhaps TRBD2 (6 bases). The CDR3 contains 15 residues. The V end was cut by 3 bases, the J end by 1 base, with 10 bases between. CDR3: CASSFSGVSYNEQFF. The DNA for the CDR3 is TGTGCCAGCAGTTTCTCGGGAGTATCCTACAATGAGCAGTTCTTC.

The chain uses TRBV6-1 and TRBJ2-7, with D tentatively TRBD1 or TRBD2 (5 bases each). This CDR3 contains 16 residues. V was clipped by 7 bases and J by 1 base, with 20 bases between them. CDR1 and CDR2 (germline): MNHNS, SASEGT. In DNA form, the CDR3 reads TGTGCCAGCACTGACCCCGGGGCGACCCCATCCTACGAGCAGTACTTC. This gives the protein CASTDPGATPSYEQYF.

This clonotype was observed a few times. The rearrangement joins TRBV20-1 to TRBJ2-3; TRBD2 agrees at 8 bases. V dropped 6 bases and J dropped 2; count of bases not matched to a gene: 10. This CDR3 is 15 amino acids long. Germline assignment: CDR1 DFQATT and CDR2 SNEGSKA (reference sequence). The CDR3 reads CSARTAGANTDTQYF. The CDR3 DNA reads as TGCAGTGCAAGGACAGCGGGGGCCAACACAGATACGCAGTATTTT.

The V call is TRBV7-3, the J call TRBJ2-1, with no clear D. CDR3 size: 12 residues. Germline-derived CDR1 and CDR2 are SGHTA and FQGTGA. Trimming stripped 5 bases from V and 9 bases from J, with 11 bases between. Here the CDR3 reads CASSPRVGEQFF. In DNA, the CDR3 is TGTGCCAGCAGCCCTCGGGTAGGTGAGCAGTTCTTC.

The V call is TRBV12-3 or TRBV12-4, the J call TRBJ2-1; D remains ambiguous. Trimming stripped 0 bases from V and 5 bases from J, with 5 bases between. The CDR3 totals 13 residues. CDR3 nucleotide sequence: TGTGCCAGCAGTTTAGCTGACCACAATGAGCAGTTCTTC. This encodes CASSLADHNEQFF.

The chain carries TRBV5-4 and TRBJ2-3; 9 bases are shared with TRBD2. This CDR3 region has 16 residues. The ends lost 1 base at V and 8 bases at J; junction bases unmatched: 11. Germline CDR1 reads SGHNT; CDR2 reads YYREEE (reference sequence). In nucleotides, the CDR3 is TGTGCCAGCAGCTTGATGGCGGGGGGGCGAGGGGTTACGCAGTATTTT. Translation gives CASSLMAGGRGVTQYF.

This clonotype was observed a few times. One end of the junction is discordant with germline, which a read error may explain. V is TRBV7-2 and J is TRBJ2-1, with 10 nucleotides matching TRBD1. The V gene's germline CDR1 is SGHTA and CDR2 FQGNSA. The CDR3 consists of 17 residues. CDR3 coding DNA: TGTGCCAGCAGATTAGAACCGGGACAGGGGTCTGTGGGGAAGCAGTTCTTC. Protein: CASRLEPGQGSVGKQFF.

The J gene is TRBJ2-5, the V gene TRBV4-1; 7 nucleotides line up with TRBD1. The CDR3 spans 16 residues. V shed 1 base and J 6 bases; nucleotides not matched to a gene: 11. The V gene's germline CDR1 is MGHRA and CDR2 YSYEKL. The CDR3 sequence is CASSQVPTGKGKTQYF. The CDR3 nucleotides are TGCGCCAGCAGCCAAGTCCCGACAGGGAAGGGCAAGACCCAGTACTTC.

The chain combines TRBV3-1 with TRBJ2-3; D may correspond to TRBD1 or TRBD2 (7 bases each). The CDR3 consists of 15 residues. CDR1 and CDR2 (germline): LGHDT, YNNKEL (reference sequence). V gave up 1 base and J gave up 3 bases, with 11 bases separating them. The CDR3 nucleotides read TGTGCCAGCAGCCAAGCTCAGGGGGGGACAGATACGCAGTATTTT. Protein product: CASSQAQGGTDTQYF.

The chain carries TRBV15 and TRBJ2-1; 7 nucleotides align to TRBD1. Germline lookup yields CDR1 LNHNV and CDR2 YYDKDF (reference sequence). V trimming: 5 bases; J trimming: 2 bases; junction bases outside the gene matches: 6. The CDR3 runs to 15 residues. The CDR3 spells CATSVDRAPYNEQFF. The CDR3 bases are TGTGCCACCAGCGTCGACAGGGCCCCCTACAATGAGCAGTTCTTC.

This clonotype has a handful of counts. V is TRBV6-5 and J is TRBJ2-5; D is unclear. The CDR3 contains 16 residues. Trimming removed 0 bases from V and 1 base from J, with 12 bases in between. CDR1 is MNHEY, CDR2 SVGAGI, per germline. As DNA, the CDR3 is TGTGCCAGCAGTTACTCACCACCCACCCCCCAAGAGACCCAGTACTTC. Its translation: CASSYSPPTPQETQYF.

This clonotype was detected only a few times. The V and J genes are TRBV12-3 or TRBV12-4 and TRBJ2-5; 7 positions agree with TRBD2. The CDR3 loop spans 14 amino acids. With 4 bases clipped from V and 2 bases from J, the junction kept 4 bases outside the gene matches. The CDR3 sequence: CASSSSGLQETQYF. CDR3 DNA: TGTGCCAGCAGTTCGTCGGGACTACAAGAGACCCAGTACTTC.

The rearrangement links TRBV7-3 to TRBJ1-1; TRBD1 is a possible D gene (6 bases). V shed 5 bases and J shed 7 bases, with 20 bases lying between them. The CDR3 extends over 15 amino acids. Germline V gene lookup returns CDR1 SGHTA and CDR2 FQGTGA. In DNA form, the CDR3 reads TGTGCCAGCAGCGGTCCGGGACAACGACTCAGTGAAGCTTTCTTT. Residues: CASSGPGQRLSEAFF.

This clonotype occurred a few times. V usage is TRBV5-6 and J usage is TRBJ2-2, with 8 positions matching TRBD1. The V gene's germline CDR1 is SGHDT and CDR2 YYEEEE. The CDR3 spans 17 residues. J lost 7 bases, V lost 4 bases, and 15 bases had no gene match. CDR3 protein: CASSQGRGQGSGGELFF. DNA of the CDR3: TGTGCCAGCAGCCAGGGGCGAGGACAGGGTTCGGGCGGGGAGCTGTTTTTT.

V and J are TRBV30 and TRBJ2-7; D might be TRBD2 (7 bases). The CDR3 consists of 13 residues. In germline, CDR1 is GTSNPN, CDR2 SVGIG (reference sequence). The V end was cut by 4 bases, the J end by 6 bases, with 16 bases between. CDR3: CAWTRPGGAEQYF. In DNA form, the CDR3 reads TGTGCCTGGACGCGCCCGGGGGGCGCCGAGCAGTACTTC.

The chain employs TRBV3-1 and TRBJ2-7, with a weak D call TRBD1 (6 bases). The V end lost 8 bases, the J end lost 5 bases, and 13 bases lay between the germline ends. Germline V gene lookup returns CDR1 LGHDT and CDR2 YNNKEL (reference sequence). There are 12 residues in the CDR3. The CDR3 reads CASGGTPHEQYF. In DNA form, the CDR3 reads TGTGCCAGCGGTGGGACACCACACGAGCAGTACTTC.

This clonotype has a single count. V and J are TRBV20-1 and TRBJ2-7, with D unclear. Trimming took off 4 bases at V and 2 bases at J, with 9 bases between the two ends. Germline lookup yields CDR1 DFQATT and CDR2 SNEGSKA (reference sequence). The CDR3 is 12 amino acids. The CDR3 loop reads CSANDGPYEQYF. The CDR3 bases are TGCAGTGCTAACGACGGCCCCTACGAGCAGTACTTC.

The chain employs TRBV4-3 and TRBJ2-5; D gene ambiguous. V gave up 4 bases and J gave up 4 bases, with 10 bases separating them. CDR1 and CDR2 from the germline V gene are LGHNA and YSLEER. This CDR3 region has 13 residues. The chain's CDR3 is CASSPRVSETQYF. CDR3 nucleotide sequence: TGCGCCAGCAGCCCCCGGGTGTCAGAGACCCAGTACTTC.